The rows below give T cell receptor beta chains drawn from one sample of a study of T cell responses to AZD1222 COVID-19 vaccine. Produced via immunoSEQ multiplex PCR; TCRdb's table is partial and in-frame only. The top ten hold around 4.9% of the sample, which has 150,000 or so clones, 80% to 90% seen once. The sample was peripheral blood, taken on day 0 of AZD1222 vaccination. The receptors here all came from an adult in good health. The CDR3 runs from the conserved cysteine through the conserved F or W. Fields, in order: D gene, clone size, J gene, V gene, CDR3 protein, CDR3 DNA. A D gene is named only where the DNA matches it firmly. Clone size is given for some rows only: seen once, a few or many times, or a class if the clone is expanded.

TRBD2	-	TRBJ2-5	TRBV24-1	CATSDVGSGRGGETQYF	TGTGCCACCAGTGATGTAGGTAGCGGGAGAGGGGGGGAGACCCAGTACTTC
-	once	TRBJ1-5	TRBV6-2/TRBV6-3	CASSYSPRQNQPQHF	TGTGCCAGCAGTTACAGTCCCAGGCAGAATCAGCCCCAGCATTTT
-	once	TRBJ1-1	TRBV18	CASSQWGATEAFF	TGTGCCAGCTCACAATGGGGGGCCACTGAAGCTTTCTTT
-	-	TRBJ1-1	TRBV4-3	CASSRTGSGTEAFF	TGCGCCAGCAGCCGTACAGGGTCTGGCACTGAAGCTTTCTTT
-	-	TRBJ1-4	TRBV28	CASSKNGDTNEKLFF	TGTGCCAGCAGTAAAAACGGAGATACTAATGAAAAACTGTTTTTT
TRBD1	-	TRBJ1-2	TRBV19	CASRQGEGYTF	TGTGCCAGTAGACAGGGGGAGGGCTACACCTTC
TRBD2	-	TRBJ2-1	TRBV7-3	CASSLTGGSTYNEQFF	TGTGCCAGCAGCTTAACGGGCGGGAGTACCTACAATGAGCAGTTCTTC
TRBD1	-	TRBJ1-2	TRBV28	CASSLTGATAYGYTF	TGTGCCAGCAGTCTAACAGGGGCGACCGCCTATGGCTACACCTTC
-	once	TRBJ2-5	TRBV7-2	CASTPEGGEYETQYF	TGTGCCAGCACTCCGGAGGGCGGGGAGTACGAGACCCAGTACTTC
TRBD2	few	TRBJ2-2	TRBV9	CASSASASGWTSGRTGELFF	TGTGCCAGCAGCGCAAGCGCTTCAGGGTGGACTAGCGGGAGGACCGGGGAGCTGTTTTTT
-	once	TRBJ1-4	TRBV4-2	CASSQEGGNEKLFF	TGTGCCAGCAGCCAAGAAGGAGGGAATGAAAAACTGTTTTTT
-	-	TRBJ1-1	TRBV7-9	CASSLEVSNTEAFF	TGTGCCAGCAGCTTAGAGGTATCCAACACTGAAGCTTTCTTT
-	-	TRBJ2-3	TRBV7-9	CASSLATVSTDTQYF	TGTGCCAGCAGCTTAGCTACGGTTAGCACAGATACGCAGTATTTT
TRBD1	-	TRBJ1-1	TRBV5-4	CASRETPGQGPYTEAFF	TGTGCCAGCAGGGAGACTCCGGGACAGGGCCCCTACACTGAAGCTTTCTTT
-	-	TRBJ1-6	TRBV11-3	CASSPGPQRDSPLHF	TGTGCCAGCAGCCCGGGACCTCAAAGGGATTCACCCCTCCACTTT
-	-	TRBJ1-6	TRBV9	CASSVGAGDNSPLHF	TGTGCCAGCAGCGTAGGGGCTGGGGATAATTCACCCCTCCACTTT
-	-	TRBJ2-3	TRBV7-9	CASQSTDTQYF	TGTGCCAGCCAGAGTACAGATACGCAGTATTTT
TRBD1	-	TRBJ2-2	TRBV7-3	CASSTQGVDTGELFF	TGTGCCAGCAGCACACAGGGGGTTGACACCGGGGAGCTGTTTTTT
TRBD1	-	TRBJ1-3	TRBV7-9	CASSVQGDFSGNTIYF	TGTGCCAGCAGTGTACAGGGGGACTTCTCTGGAAACACCATATATTTT
-	-	TRBJ2-2	TRBV5-6	CASSWDTHGELFF	TGTGCCAGCAGCTGGGACACTCACGGGGAGCTGTTTTTT
TRBD2	-	TRBJ2-2	TRBV7-8	CASSPKLAGTGELFF	TGTGCCAGCAGCCCGAAACTAGCGGGAACCGGGGAGCTGTTTTTT
-	-	TRBJ2-1	TRBV11-2	CASSFSNNEQFF	TGTGCCAGCAGCTTCAGTAACAATGAGCAGTTCTTC